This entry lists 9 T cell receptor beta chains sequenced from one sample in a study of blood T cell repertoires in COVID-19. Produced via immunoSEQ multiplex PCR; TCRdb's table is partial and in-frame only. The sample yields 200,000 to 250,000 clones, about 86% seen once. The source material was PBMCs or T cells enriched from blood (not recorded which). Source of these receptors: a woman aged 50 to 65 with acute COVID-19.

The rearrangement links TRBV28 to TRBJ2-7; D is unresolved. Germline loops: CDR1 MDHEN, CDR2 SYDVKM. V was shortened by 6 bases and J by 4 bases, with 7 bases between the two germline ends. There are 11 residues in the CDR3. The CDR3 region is CASSYTYEQYF. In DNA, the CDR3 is TGTGCCAGCAGCTATACGTACGAGCAGTACTTC.

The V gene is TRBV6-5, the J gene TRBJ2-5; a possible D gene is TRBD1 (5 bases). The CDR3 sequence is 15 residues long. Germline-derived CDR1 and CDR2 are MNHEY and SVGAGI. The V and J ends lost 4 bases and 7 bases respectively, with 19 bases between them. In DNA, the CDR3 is TGTGCCAGCAGTTCCACCCCAGGGCAGGGCGGGACCCAGTACTTC. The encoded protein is CASSSTPGQGGTQYF.

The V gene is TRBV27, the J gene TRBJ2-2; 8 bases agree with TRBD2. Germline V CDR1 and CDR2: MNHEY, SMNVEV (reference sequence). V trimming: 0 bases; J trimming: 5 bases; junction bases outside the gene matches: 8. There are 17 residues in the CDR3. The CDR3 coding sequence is TGTGCCAGCAGTTTATCTATACCGGGACTAGGGACCGGGGAGCTGTTTTTT. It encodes CASSLSIPGLGTGELFF.

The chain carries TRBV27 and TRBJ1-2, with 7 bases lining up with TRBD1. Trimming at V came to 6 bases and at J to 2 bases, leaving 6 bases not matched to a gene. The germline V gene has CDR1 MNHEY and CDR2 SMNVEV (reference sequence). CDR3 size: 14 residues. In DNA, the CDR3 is TGTGCCAGCAGCACGACAGGGAGGAACTATGGCTACACCTTC. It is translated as CASSTTGRNYGYTF.

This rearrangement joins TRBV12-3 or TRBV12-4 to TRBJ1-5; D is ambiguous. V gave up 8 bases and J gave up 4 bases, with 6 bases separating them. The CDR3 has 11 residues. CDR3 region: CASGGNQPQHF. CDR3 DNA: TGTGCCAGCGGAGGGAATCAGCCCCAGCATTTT.

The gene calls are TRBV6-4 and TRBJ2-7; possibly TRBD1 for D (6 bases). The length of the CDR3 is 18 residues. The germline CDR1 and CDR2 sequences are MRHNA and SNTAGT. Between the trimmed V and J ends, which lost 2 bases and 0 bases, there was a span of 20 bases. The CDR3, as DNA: TGTGCCAGCAGTGACGCGAATAGGACAGCGAGGATCTCCTACGAGCAGTACTTC. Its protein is CASSDANRTARISYEQYF.

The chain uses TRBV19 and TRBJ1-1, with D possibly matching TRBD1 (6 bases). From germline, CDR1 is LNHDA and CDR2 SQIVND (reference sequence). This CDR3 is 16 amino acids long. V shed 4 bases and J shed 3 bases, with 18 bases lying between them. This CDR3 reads CASSTRQVGRDTEAFF. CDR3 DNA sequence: TGTGCCAGTAGTACGAGACAGGTGGGTCGAGACACTGAAGCTTTCTTT.

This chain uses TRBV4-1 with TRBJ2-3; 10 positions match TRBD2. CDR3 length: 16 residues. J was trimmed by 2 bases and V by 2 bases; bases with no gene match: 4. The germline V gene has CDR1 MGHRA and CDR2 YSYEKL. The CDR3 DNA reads TGCGCCAGCAGCCAACGGACTAGCGGAGTCACAGATACGCAGTATTTT. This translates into CASSQRTSGVTDTQYF.

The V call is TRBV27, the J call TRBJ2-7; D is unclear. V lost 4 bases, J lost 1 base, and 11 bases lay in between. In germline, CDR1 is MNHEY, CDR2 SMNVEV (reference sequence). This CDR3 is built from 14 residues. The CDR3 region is CASSSGFSSYEQYF. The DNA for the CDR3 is TGTGCCAGCAGTTCAGGATTCTCGTCCTACGAGCAGTACTTC.